The 27 T cell receptor beta chains presented below share a single source sample, sequenced in a study of blood T cells in healthy people across ages. A second PCR of roughly 7 to 11 cycles used a sample-barcoded 5' primer and a J-beta primer mix. TCRdb processed the 5' RACE reads anew with MiXCR; each CDR3 protein has one entry. The sample consists of 710,000 or so distinct CDR3 sequences, 32% of them appearing once. The sequencing sample was made of blood. These receptors originate from a woman older than 75 in good health.

On this clonotype itself: A read error is possible here, since a much larger clone lies one base away. V and J are TRBV11-2 and TRBJ2-7; D is uncertain. The CDR3 extends over 14 amino acids. Germline-derived CDR1 and CDR2 are SGHAT and FQNNGV. Trimming shortened V by 5 bases and J by 2 bases, and 13 bases separated the two germline ends. CDR3: CASSPDIPPYEQYF. The CDR3, as DNA: TGTGCCAGCAGCCCCGACATCCCGCCCTACGAGCAGTACTTC. The full variable domain, completed using reference TRBV11-2 and TRBJ2-7, is EAGVAQSPRYKIIEKRQSVAFWCNPISGHATLYWYQQILGQGPKLLIQFQNNGVVDDSQLPKDRFSAERLKGVDSTLKIQPAKLEDSAVYLCASSPDIPPYEQYFGPGTRLTVT.

With respect to this clonotype: A much larger clone is a single base away; this may be a read error. This chain links TRBV7-6 with TRBJ2-3; 7 bases line up with TRBD1. Germline lookup yields CDR1 SGHVS and CDR2 FNYEAQ. This CDR3 is built from 17 residues. Trimming cost V 5 bases and J 3 bases; bases outside gene matches: 14. CDR3 DNA: TGTGCCAGCAGCATAGGTACTATAGGGGGCGCGACAGATACGCAGTATTTT. Protein product: CASSIGTIGGATDTQYF.

This clonotype was recorded many times. The V and J genes are TRBV28 and TRBJ2-7; 11 bases line up with TRBD1. The CDR3 length is 13 residues. The V segment lost 4 bases and the J segment 6 bases; nucleotides outside the gene matches: 2. Per the germline V gene, CDR1 is MDHEN and CDR2 is SYDVKM. CDR3 sequence (DNA): TGTGCCAGCAGTTCCGGGACAGGGGGCGAGCAGTACTTC. Translated: CASSSGTGGEQYF. The variable domain in full, with the rest retrieved from reference TRBV28 and TRBJ2-7, is DVKVTQSSRYLVKRTGEKVFLECVQDMDHENMFWYRQDPGLGLRLIYFSYDVKMKEKGDIPEGYSVSREKKERFSLILESASTNQTSMYLCASSSGTGGEQYFGPGTRLTVT.

This clonotype was seen ten or more times. The chain uses TRBV6-6 and TRBJ2-7; possible D gene TRBD2, 5 bases. CDR1 is MNHNY, CDR2 SVGAGI, per germline (reference sequence). V gave up 2 bases and J gave up 5 bases, with 7 bases separating them. The length of the CDR3 is 12 residues. CDR3 in DNA: TGTGCCAGCAGTTACGTCGGGGACGAGCAGTACTTC. Protein: CASSYVGDEQYF.

This clonotype was detected only once. V is TRBV6-6 and J is TRBJ1-1; no firm D call. The CDR3 extends over 14 amino acids. CDR1 MNHNY and CDR2 SVGAGI come from the germline V gene (reference sequence). The V end was cut by 6 bases, the J end by 0 bases, with 11 bases between. This chain's CDR3 is CASSLKGVNTEAFF. The CDR3, as DNA: TGTGCCAGCAGCCTAAAGGGTGTGAACACTGAAGCTTTCTTT.

This clonotype was recorded at least ten times. V is TRBV10-2 and J is TRBJ1-2; weak D call: TRBD1 (5 bases). The germline V and J ends were trimmed by 3 bases and 2 bases, with 7 bases remaining between them. The CDR3 runs 13 residues. Germline V gene sequence: CDR1 WSHSY, CDR2 SAAADI. The CDR3 loop reads CASSDDSNYGYTF. The CDR3 DNA reads TGCGCCAGCAGTGATGACAGCAACTATGGCTACACCTTC.

The chain couples TRBV6-6 to TRBJ2-3, with 7 bases identical to TRBD2. The germline gives CDR1 MNHNY, CDR2 SVGAGI (reference sequence). The ends lost 8 bases at V and 3 bases at J; junction bases unmatched: 11. CDR3 length equals 15 residues. Here the CDR3 reads CASGRSGGGTDTQYF. The CDR3 bases are TGTGCCAGCGGCAGGTCGGGGGGAGGGACAGATACGCAGTATTTT.

In its sample, this clonotype was seen a few times. The chain joins TRBV20-1 to TRBJ2-1; 10 bases match TRBD2. From germline, CDR1 is DFQATT and CDR2 SNEGSKA (reference sequence). This CDR3 comprises 16 residues. The J segment lost 4 bases and the V segment lost 0 bases, leaving 6 bases of the junction unmatched. The CDR3 loop reads CSARDLSGGPYNEQFF. For the CDR3, the DNA is TGCAGTGCTAGAGATCTTAGCGGGGGGCCTTACAATGAGCAGTTCTTC.

This clonotype appeared a single time. The chain is built from TRBV20-1 and TRBJ2-1; 9 nucleotides match TRBD2. The junction had 12 bases not matched to a gene; V was cut back by 1 base and J by 8 bases. Germline CDR1 is DFQATT and CDR2 is SNEGSKA (reference sequence). The CDR3 is 16 residues long. CDR3 in DNA: TGCAGTGCTAGAGGTCTAGGGACTAGCATTGTCCATGAGCAGTTCTTC. Translation: CSARGLGTSIVHEQFF.

This clonotype was found many times. The chain recombines TRBV4-1 with TRBJ2-1; the D is unclear. CDR3 size: 18 residues. Looked up from germline, CDR1 is MGHRA and CDR2 is YSYEKL. V lost 3 bases, J lost 6 bases, and 24 bases lay in between. The CDR3 here is CASSHANGWARLINEQFF. CDR3 DNA: TGCGCCAGCAGCCACGCAAATGGGTGGGCCAGATTAATCAATGAGCAGTTCTTC.

Many counts were recorded for this clonotype. J is TRBJ2-2 and V is TRBV7-8; D may be TRBD1 (5 bases). CDR3 length: 19 residues. V lost 5 bases, J lost 5 bases, and 27 bases lay in between. Germline values: CDR1 SGHVS, CDR2 FQNEAQ. CDR3 DNA: TGTGCCAGCAGCCGAAGGGGTTACCGAGGCAGGGATGAAACCGGGGAGCTGTTTTTT. Translated, it gives CASSRRGYRGRDETGELFF.

This clonotype was counted once. The rearrangement uses TRBV18 and TRBJ1-1; D gene unclear. The CDR3 sequence is 14 residues long. Germline values: CDR1 KGHSH, CDR2 LQKENI. The germline V and J ends were trimmed by 4 bases and 3 bases, with 12 bases remaining between them. The CDR3 sequence is CASSLKMADTEAFF. CDR3 nucleotides: TGTGCCAGCTCACTAAAGATGGCGGACACTGAAGCTTTCTTT.

There are many counts of this clonotype. V and J are TRBV12-3 or TRBV12-4 and TRBJ2-5; 7 bases agree with TRBD1. V was pared by 9 bases and J by 1 base, with 8 bases of the junction left unmatched. This CDR3 spans 14 amino acids. The CDR3 loop is CASSRGQPQETQYF. The DNA of the CDR3 is TGTGCCAGTTCTCGGGGACAGCCCCAAGAGACCCAGTACTTC.

The table lists this clonotype with a few counts. A much larger clone lies one base from this, so it may be a read error. The gene calls are TRBV2 and TRBJ2-1; a possible D gene is TRBD2 (5 bases). The V end lost 8 bases, the J end lost 8 bases, and 22 bases lay between the germline ends. In germline, CDR1 is SNHLY, CDR2 FYNNEI. The CDR3 is 15 residues long. The chain's CDR3 is CASPRGPSVGDEQFF. Written as DNA, the CDR3 is TGTGCCAGCCCCCGAGGGCCTTCCGTTGGGGATGAGCAGTTCTTC.

This clonotype was counted a few times. One base away lies a much larger clone, so this may be a sequencing read error. The gene calls are TRBV7-9 and TRBJ2-5, with 8 nucleotides matching TRBD1. Looked up from germline, CDR1 is SEHNR and CDR2 is FQNEAQ (reference sequence). The CDR3 extends over 14 amino acids. The CDR3, as DNA: TGTGCCAACAGCTGGAACAGGGGGACAGAGACCCAGTACTTC. It specifies CANSWNRGTETQYF.

This clonotype was observed a few times. As DNA, the CDR3 is TGTGCCAGCAGCGTTCGACAGGGTGCAACTGAAGCTTTCTTT. Translating it yields CASSVRQGATEAFF. V and J are TRBV9 and TRBJ1-1; 7 bases map to TRBD1. The germline CDR1 and CDR2 sequences are SGDLS and YYNGEE. J gave up 5 bases and V 2 bases, and 6 bases lay outside the gene matches. The CDR3 is 14 residues long.

This clonotype was seen many times. V is TRBV20-1 and J is TRBJ1-2; tentatively, D is TRBD1 (5 bases). Germline CDR1 DFQATT, CDR2 SNEGSKA (reference sequence). CDR3 length: 14 residues. Trimming took 0 bases from V and 6 from J, leaving 14 bases between them. The CDR3 here is CSARDKRQKNGYTF. The CDR3 coding sequence is TGCAGTGCTAGAGATAAACGACAGAAGAATGGCTACACCTTC.

This clonotype was recorded many times. V gene TRBV28 combines with J gene TRBJ2-4; D possibly corresponds to TRBD2 (5 bases). The CDR3 consists of 15 residues. Trimming removed 6 bases at V and 2 bases at J, with 14 bases between. Germline V gene data show CDR1 as MDHEN and CDR2 as SYDVKM. This CDR3 reads CASRPGMFSKNIQYF. For the CDR3, the DNA is TGTGCCAGCAGACCCGGGATGTTTTCCAAAAACATTCAGTACTTC.

This clonotype was counted ten times or more. The chain couples TRBV4-1 to TRBJ1-1, with 8 bases fitting TRBD1. Looked up from germline, CDR1 is MGHRA and CDR2 is YSYEKL. The CDR3 has 16 residues. V trimming: 1 base; J trimming: 0 bases; junction bases outside the gene matches: 4. The CDR3 coding sequence is TGCGCCAGCAGCCAAGTTAGGACAGGGATGAACACTGAAGCTTTCTTT. It yields the protein CASSQVRTGMNTEAFF.

The sample holds many counts of this clonotype. This chain joins TRBV7-2 and TRBJ2-4, with 10 bases identical to TRBD1. The J call is uncertain, as TRBJ2-7 better fits the DNA end. The CDR3 is made up of 13 amino acids. Germline CDR1 reads SGHTA; CDR2 reads FQGNSA. CDR3: CASLTGGLYEQYF. CDR3 in DNA: TGTGCCAGCTTGACAGGGGGCCTTTACGAGCAGTACTTC.

This clonotype was detected ten times or more. The chain couples TRBV7-3 to TRBJ1-6; 11 positions match TRBD1. The germline V gene encodes CDR1 SGHTA and CDR2 FQGTGA. Trimming removed 4 bases from V and 2 bases from J; junction bases left unmatched: 1. The CDR3 runs to 16 residues. CDR3 DNA: TGTGCCAGCAGCTCGGGACAGGGGGCCTATAATTCACCCCTCCACTTT. As protein: CASSSGQGAYNSPLHF. Full variable domain (remainder filled in from reference TRBV7-3 and TRBJ1-6): GAGVSQTPSNKVTEKGKYVELRCDPISGHTALYWYRQSLGQGPEFLIYFQGTGAADDSGLPNDRFFAVRPEGSVSTLKIQRTERGDSAVYLCASSSGQGAYNSPLHFGNGTRLTVT.

This clonotype has a handful of counts. Given a much more abundant clone one base away, this may be a read error. V and J are TRBV3-1 and TRBJ1-6, with D hard to call. The germline gives CDR1 LGHDT, CDR2 YNNKEL (reference sequence). The CDR3 has 13 amino acids. The CDR3 protein is CASSQERNSPRHF. The CDR3 nucleotides are TGTGCCAGCAGCCAAGAGAGGAATTCACCCCGCCACTTT.

The V call is TRBV4-2, the J call TRBJ2-7; TRBD2 matches 11 bases. V trimming: 4 bases; J trimming: 4 bases; junction bases outside the gene matches: 9. CDR1 LGHNA and CDR2 YNFKEQ come from the germline V gene. There are 16 residues in the CDR3. The CDR3, as DNA: TGTGCCAGCAGCCGAGATATAGCGGGAGGGCGATACGAGCAGTACTTC. This encodes CASSRDIAGGRYEQYF.

The V and J genes are TRBV4-1 and TRBJ2-5; D unclear. The length of the CDR3 is 15 residues. Trimming shortened V by 1 base and J by 0 bases, and 9 bases separated the two germline ends. CDR1 MGHRA and CDR2 YSYEKL come from the germline V gene. In DNA, the CDR3 is TGCGCCAGCAGCCAAGTAAACAGTAACCAAGAGACCCAGTACTTC. This translates into CASSQVNSNQETQYF.

In its sample, this clonotype was seen many times. The genes are TRBV7-2 and TRBJ2-7, with D perhaps TRBD2 (6 bases). The CDR3 runs 14 residues. Germline V gene sequence: CDR1 SGHTA, CDR2 FQGNSA. Trimming took off 1 base at V and 1 base at J, with 8 bases between the two ends. The CDR3, as DNA: TGTGCCAGCAGCTTAGGGGAGGTATCCTACGAGCAGTACTTC. Protein: CASSLGEVSYEQYF.

The sample holds many counts of this clonotype. V is TRBV5-5 and J is TRBJ2-3, with a tentative D call TRBD2 (6 bases). The V gene's germline CDR1 is SGHKS and CDR2 YYEKEE (reference sequence). Between the trimmed V and J ends, which lost 3 bases and 2 bases, there was a span of 7 bases. The CDR3 has 13 amino acids. The CDR3 reads CASSWEVTDTQYF. CDR3 DNA: TGTGCCAGCAGCTGGGAGGTCACAGATACGCAGTATTTT.

This clonotype was picked up many times. V and J are TRBV6-2 or TRBV6-3 and TRBJ1-1, with 10 bases identical to TRBD1. V dropped 5 bases and J dropped 6; count of bases not matched to a gene: 9. Germline CDR1 reads MNHEY; CDR2 reads SVGEGT. The CDR3 contains 15 residues. CDR3 coding DNA: TGTGCCAGCAGTATCGCGGGACAGGGGACCCCTGAAGCTTTCTTT. This sequence encodes CASSIAGQGTPEAFF.